This T cell receptor beta chain is drawn from a study of cytomegalovirus exposure and HLA in healthy donors. Study-level findings and limits: Most TCR beta V segments were productive about 87% or about 30% of the time in an earlier analysis.

Trimming took off 4 bases at V and 4 bases at J, with 8 bases between the two ends. Germline CDR1 and CDR2: MNHEY and SMNVEV (reference sequence). The CDR3 length is 13 residues. It was with 60 Vbeta and 13 Jbeta primers that the PCR ran. Data came from immunoSEQ multiplex PCR; TCRdb stores just in-frame clones and leaves some out. The sample yields about 120,000 clones, over 75% seen once. A remark on this clone: Antigen unknown.

The receptor was isolated from a woman aged 25-40 years in good health and CMV-seropositive. The sequenced sample was PBMCs. The chain employs TRBV27 and TRBJ2-1, with TRBD1 as a possible D gene (6 bases). Written as DNA, the CDR3 is TGTGCCAGCAGTTCACAGGGATACAATGAGCAGTTCTTC. It codes for CASSSQGYNEQFF.